Below, 30 T cell receptor beta chains from the same sample are listed, as sequenced in a study of OX40 agonist ivuxolimab in advanced cancers. The repertoire was sequenced with immunoSEQ multiplex PCR; TCRdb's copy has only in-frame clones and lacks some. The sample yields tens of thousands of clones, approximately 90% seen once. The specimen comprised CD4+ or CD8+ T cells sorted from blood, sampled in a trial of the OX40 agonist ivuxolimab. Source of these receptors: an adult with an advanced solid tumor such as melanoma, head and neck, liver or kidney cancer.

CDR3 amino acids: CASSTEGAGGPYEQFF. The CDR3 DNA reads TGTGCCAGCAGCACAGAGGGGGCGGGAGGGCCTTATGAGCAGTTCTTC. V and J are TRBV6-4 and TRBJ2-1, with 9 nucleotides matching TRBD2. V dropped 6 bases and J dropped 8; count of bases not matched to a gene: 14. CDR3 length: 16 amino acids. Germline lookup yields CDR1 MRHNA and CDR2 SNTAGT.

The chain is built from TRBV19 and TRBJ1-4; TRBD1 aligns across 11 bases. The trim removed 5 bases at V and 7 bases at J, leaving 6 bases unmatched. Germline-derived CDR1 and CDR2 are LNHDA and SQIVND (reference sequence). The length of the CDR3 is 15 residues. The CDR3 DNA follows: TGTGCCAGTAGTCTACGGGACAGGGGGACTGAAAAACTGTTTTTT. Translated: CASSLRDRGTEKLFF.

This chain links TRBV6-5 with TRBJ1-5; the D is unclear. The CDR3 has 14 amino acids. CDR1 MNHEY and CDR2 SVGAGI come from the germline V gene. V shed 5 bases and J shed 0 bases, with 8 bases lying between them. The CDR3, as DNA: TGTGCCAGCAGTCCCGACATTAGCAATCAGCCCCAGCATTTT. Its translation: CASSPDISNQPQHF.

The CDR3, as DNA: TGTGCCAGCAGCCAAGGACTAGCGGGAGTGGACGAGCAGTACTTC. Encoded protein: CASSQGLAGVDEQYF. The genes are TRBV14 and TRBJ2-7; 12 nucleotides agree with TRBD2. Trimming cost V 1 base and J 5 bases; bases outside gene matches: 3. Germline V CDR1 and CDR2: SGHDN, FVKESK. The CDR3 is 15 residues long.

The chain combines TRBV28 with TRBJ1-4; weak D call: TRBD1 (5 bases). Per germline, CDR1 MDHEN and CDR2 SYDVKM. The CDR3 is 16 residues long. The V end was cut by 3 bases, the J end by 0 bases, with 11 bases between. The CDR3 loop reads CASSLFGTTTNEKLFF. The CDR3 DNA reads TGTGCCAGCAGTTTGTTTGGGACTACAACTAATGAAAAACTGTTTTTT.

This clone was detected only once. At one of its ends the junction is not consistent with the germline gene, which may arise from a read error. Other DNA variants within this sample encode the same CDR3. The CDR3 DNA is TGTGCCAGCAGCTTCCGGGGAAGGGGTCCCAACACTGAAGCTTTCTTC. It encodes CASSFRGRGPNTEAFF. V usage is TRBV5-6 and J usage is TRBJ1-1; weak D call: TRBD1 (5 bases). The CDR3 consists of 16 residues. Germline CDR1 SGHDT, CDR2 YYEEEE.

The rearrangement joins TRBV28 to TRBJ2-3, with 11 bases that match TRBD2. After removal of 3 bases from V and 4 bases from J, the junction contained 9 bases not matched to a gene. The CDR3 sequence is 17 residues long. CDR1 and CDR2 from the germline V gene are MDHEN and SYDVKM. The chain's CDR3 is CASSFYGTSGLPDTQYF. Written as DNA, the CDR3 is TGTGCCAGCAGTTTTTATGGGACTAGCGGCCTGCCAGATACGCAGTATTTT.

This clone was recorded a few times. This chain connects TRBV6-6 to TRBJ2-1, with 9 nucleotides matching TRBD2. Germline lookup yields CDR1 MNHNY and CDR2 SVGAGI (reference sequence). The CDR3 has 15 residues. V dropped 6 bases and J dropped 4; count of bases not matched to a gene: 7. Written as DNA, the CDR3 is TGTGCCAGCAGCATTAGCGGGAGTGCATACAATGAGCAGTTCTTC. Translating it yields CASSISGSAYNEQFF.

The V gene is TRBV7-2, the J gene TRBJ1-1; the match to TRBD1 covers 9 bases. The CDR3 is 13 residues long. Germline CDR1 reads SGHTA; CDR2 reads FQGNSA. J lost 6 bases, V lost 6 bases, and 5 bases had no gene match. This CDR3 reads CASRLTGGPEAFF. DNA for the CDR3: TGTGCCAGCAGATTGACAGGGGGTCCTGAAGCTTTCTTT.

This clone was detected a few times. This chain connects TRBV19 to TRBJ2-2; 9 bases match TRBD1. The CDR3 has 14 amino acids. Trimming removed 4 bases from V and 5 bases from J; junction bases left unmatched: 2. CDR1 and CDR2 from the germline V gene are LNHDA and SQIVND (reference sequence). The CDR3 here is CASSKGQGTGELFF. The DNA of the CDR3 is TGTGCCAGTAGTAAGGGACAGGGAACCGGGGAGCTGTTTTTT.

The chain couples TRBV7-6 to TRBJ1-5; 9 nucleotides line up with TRBD1. Germline lookup yields CDR1 SGHVS and CDR2 FNYEAQ. The V and J ends lost 5 bases and 1 base, in that order; junction bases with no gene match: 6. This CDR3 is built from 16 residues. CDR3 sequence: CASSLGTGLSNQPQHF. As DNA, the CDR3 is TGTGCCAGCAGCCTCGGGACAGGGTTGAGCAATCAGCCCCAGCATTTT. Full variable domain (missing parts from reference TRBV7-6 and TRBJ1-5): GAGVSQSPRYKVTKRGQDVALRCDPISGHVSLYWYRQALGQGPEFLTYFNYEAQQDKSGLPNDRFSAERPEGSISTLTIQRTEQRDSAMYRCASSLGTGLSNQPQHFGDGTRLSIL.

The chain carries TRBV19 and TRBJ2-6; the match to TRBD1 covers 9 bases. Germline V lookup: CDR1 LNHDA, CDR2 SQIVND (reference sequence). Germline trimming cut 10 bases from V and 0 bases from J; bases unmatched to any gene: 10. This CDR3 has 17 residues. CDR3 sequence: CATGGQGKFSGANVLTF. Here the CDR3 DNA reads TGTGCCACCGGGGGACAGGGAAAATTCTCTGGGGCCAACGTCCTGACTTTC. The full variable domain, rest sourced from reference TRBV19 and TRBJ2-6, is DGGITQSPKYLFRKEGQNVTLSCEQNLNHDAMYWYRQDPGQGLRLIYYSQIVNDFQKGDIAEGYSVSREKKESFPLTVTSAQKNPTAFYLCATGGQGKFSGANVLTFGAGSRLTVL.

The genes are TRBV7-8 and TRBJ2-1; tentative D call: TRBD2 (6 bases). Germline V gene data show CDR1 as SGHVS and CDR2 as FQNEAQ. This CDR3 is 16 amino acids long. Trimming took off 8 bases at V and 1 base at J, with 18 bases between the two ends. CDR3 protein: CASAPTRAGSYNEQFF. As DNA, the CDR3 is TGTGCCAGCGCGCCTACTCGGGCGGGGTCCTACAATGAGCAGTTCTTC.

This sequence joins TRBV7-3 and TRBJ2-7; the match to TRBD2 covers 7 bases. The germline V gene has CDR1 SGHTA and CDR2 FQGTGA. This CDR3 is built from 17 residues. Trimming cost V 3 bases and J 2 bases; bases outside gene matches: 13. CDR3 DNA: TGTGCCAGCAGCTTCCCCGGGGTGGGGAGGGTCGCCTACGAGCAGTACTTC. Its translation is CASSFPGVGRVAYEQYF.

The gene calls are TRBV19 and TRBJ2-7, with 11 bases aligning to TRBD1. Trimming took 5 bases from V and 5 from J; bases not matched to a gene: 5. The germline V gene encodes CDR1 LNHDA and CDR2 SQIVND (reference sequence). The CDR3 totals 14 residues. The CDR3 spells CASSVGQGADEQYF. CDR3 DNA sequence: TGTGCCAGTAGTGTCGGACAGGGGGCCGACGAGCAGTACTTC.

The chain uses TRBV4-2 and TRBJ2-2; no reliable D call. Per germline, CDR1 LGHNA and CDR2 YNFKEQ. CDR3 size: 15 residues. V gave up 4 bases and J gave up 4 bases, with 13 bases separating them. The CDR3 protein is CASSPTLQLTGELFF. CDR3 nucleotide sequence: TGTGCCAGCAGCCCAACCCTTCAACTCACCGGGGAGCTGTTTTTT.

This clone was counted once. The J gene is TRBJ2-7, the V gene TRBV6-6; D is uncertain. CDR3 length equals 14 residues. The V end was cut by 6 bases, the J end by 7 bases, with 19 bases between. Germline lookup yields CDR1 MNHNY and CDR2 SVGAGI (reference sequence). The CDR3 loop reads CASSPGVGLREQYF. The CDR3 DNA follows: TGTGCCAGCAGCCCCGGTGTTGGCCTGAGGGAGCAGTACTTC.

This clone is a singleton in its sample. The rearrangement joins TRBV25-1 to TRBJ2-3, with D unclear. The CDR3 sequence is 15 residues long. CDR1 and CDR2 from the germline V gene are MGHDK and SYGVNS. V shed 5 bases and J shed 2 bases, with 14 bases lying between them. The chain's CDR3 is CASSLGFPSTDTQYF. CDR3 sequence (DNA): TGTGCCAGCAGTCTAGGATTTCCCTCCACAGATACGCAGTATTTT.

By share, this clone ranks as medium-sized. The rearrangement joins TRBV9 to TRBJ2-2; 15 bases fit TRBD2. Germline CDR1 reads SGDLS; CDR2 reads YYNGEE. Trimming took 7 bases from V and 4 from J; bases not matched to a gene: 5. CDR3 size: 16 residues. The CDR3: CASGLAGGPGTGELFF. As DNA, the CDR3 is TGTGCCAGCGGACTAGCGGGAGGGCCTGGCACCGGGGAGCTGTTTTTT.

This chain joins TRBV4-2 and TRBJ2-7, with TRBD2 matching over 7 bases. Germline CDR1 LGHNA, CDR2 YNFKEQ. The V and J ends lost 5 bases and 2 bases, in that order; junction bases with no gene match: 9. This CDR3 is built from 15 residues. The CDR3 sequence: CASSSTLGGTYEQYF. The DNA of the CDR3 is TGTGCCAGCAGCTCAACGCTCGGGGGGACCTACGAGCAGTACTTC.

The chain recombines TRBV6-4 with TRBJ2-2, with TRBD2 matching over 13 bases. CDR3 size: 18 residues. Trimming cost V 4 bases and J 6 bases; bases outside gene matches: 11. Germline V CDR1 and CDR2: MRHNA, SNTAGT. DNA for the CDR3: TGTGCCAGCAGTGCGCCTTACGGGACTAGCGGGAAGGCCGGGGAGCTGTTTTTT. It encodes CASSAPYGTSGKAGELFF.

This clone was seen a handful of times. The chain is built from TRBV21-1 and TRBJ1-5; no check of the table's D call, TRBD1, against the DNA was made. TRBV21-1 is a recognized pseudogene. This CDR3 is built from 18 residues. The CDR3 protein is CASIEGEQGNECNQPQHF. CDR3 DNA: TGTGCCAGTATAGAAGGGGAACAGGGGAATGAATGCAATCAGCCCCAGCATTTT.

The chain recombines TRBV4-2 with TRBJ2-4, with TRBD2 matching over 7 bases. The CDR3 runs to 17 residues. Germline V gene sequence: CDR1 LGHNA, CDR2 YNFKEQ. With 1 base clipped from V and 0 bases from J, the junction kept 6 bases outside the gene matches. The CDR3 nucleotides are TGTGCCAGCAGCCAAGCGTTAGCGGGTTTAGCCAAAAACATTCAGTACTTC. Its protein is CASSQALAGLAKNIQYF.

The chain carries TRBV7-3 and TRBJ2-3; D call uncertain. V dropped 5 bases and J dropped 3 bases, with 12 bases sitting between them. The CDR3 is made up of 14 amino acids. CDR1 is SGHTA and CDR2 is FQGTGA in the germline V gene. Here the CDR3 reads CASSPGLGTDTQYF. The CDR3 nucleotides read TGTGCCAGCAGCCCAGGTCTGGGTACAGATACGCAGTATTTT.

The genes are TRBV19 and TRBJ2-1; no reliable D call. This CDR3 comprises 13 residues. Germline V lookup: CDR1 LNHDA, CDR2 SQIVND (reference sequence). Deletions cut 6 bases from V and 0 bases from J, with 6 bases between. CDR3 in DNA: TGTGCCAGTAGAAGGGACTCCTACAATGAGCAGTTCTTC. As protein: CASRRDSYNEQFF.

The chain carries TRBV5-4 and TRBJ1-4; the D gene is possibly TRBD1 (5 bases). The germline gives CDR1 SGHNT, CDR2 YYREEE (reference sequence). V lost 1 base to trimming and J lost 7 bases, with 14 bases between them. The CDR3 spans 15 residues. The CDR3 region is CASSLFGQGFEKLFF. The CDR3 region has the DNA TGTGCCAGCAGCTTGTTTGGCCAGGGATTTGAAAAACTGTTTTTT.

This sequence joins TRBV19 and TRBJ2-7; D remains ambiguous. The germline V gene encodes CDR1 LNHDA and CDR2 SQIVND (reference sequence). The CDR3 totals 13 residues. The V gene lost 4 bases and the J gene lost 2 bases, with 9 bases spanning the gap. The CDR3 DNA is TGTGCCAGTAGTACGACCCCCACCTACGAGCAGTACTTC. As protein: CASSTTPTYEQYF.

The gene calls are TRBV2 and TRBJ2-3; D is uncertain. The CDR3 contains 11 residues. Looked up from germline, CDR1 is SNHLY and CDR2 is FYNNEI. V shed 7 bases and J shed 0 bases, with 2 bases lying between them. The DNA of the CDR3 is TGTGCCAGCACTAGCACAGATACGCAGTATTTT. Translating it yields CASTSTDTQYF. Using reference TRBV2 and TRBJ2-3 for the parts outside the CDR3, the full variable domain is EPEVTQTPSHQVTQMGQEVILRCVPISNHLYFYWYRQILGQKVEFLVSFYNNEISEKSEIFDDQFSVERPDGSNFTLKIRSTKLEDSAMYFCASTSTDTQYFGPGTRLTVL.

This clone was seen once. The chain combines TRBV11-2 with TRBJ2-7, with TRBD2 identical over 10 bases. This CDR3 is built from 15 residues. CDR1 SGHAT and CDR2 FQNNGV come from the germline V gene. V lost 6 bases, J lost 2 bases, and 7 bases stayed unmatched. The CDR3 region has the DNA TGTGCCAGCAGTCCCGGGACTAGCGCCGCCTACGAGCAGTACTTC. This codes for CASSPGTSAAYEQYF.

V and J are TRBV6-6 and TRBJ2-1; D is undetermined. V lost 7 bases, J lost 4 bases, and 17 bases lay in between. The V gene's germline CDR1 is MNHNY and CDR2 SVGAGI (reference sequence). The CDR3 has 15 residues. CDR3 sequence reads: CASIMATPAYNEQFF. In nucleotides, the CDR3 is TGTGCCAGCATAATGGCAACCCCAGCTTACAATGAGCAGTTCTTC.